This T cell receptor beta chain was documented in a study of immune heterogeneity within non-small cell lung tumors. Study at large: Of all tumors, several turned out to be squamous cell carcinomas, more than eight were non-squamous carcinomas and 1 was not otherwise specified.

Germline CDR1 SGHRS, CDR2 YFSETQ. Deletions cut 0 bases from V and 1 base from J, with 5 bases between. This CDR3 spans 13 amino acids. This clonotype is deemed medium-sized. As yet, its antigen is unknown. The study's findings and limits: Individual patients' high-frequency T-cell receptor beta clonotypes were largely distinct from one another.

TCR beta CDR3 was amplified by multiplex PCR, first round around 10 cycles, 32 V and 13 J primers. TCRdb ran MiXCR on the multiplex PCR reads and lists one entry per CDR3 protein. The sample has 7,000 to 9,000 distinct CDR3 sequences, around a fifth seen once. For each sample, template was around 600 ng of bulk tumor genomic DNA. Several widely spaced biopsies per primary tumor were taken during surgery. Before undergoing curative surgery, patients had newly diagnosed non-small cell lung cancer that was untreated. Those donating were patients (newly diagnosed with non-small cell lung cancer) who were having surgery with curative intent.

The genes are TRBV5-1 and TRBJ2-7, with D hard to call. The TCR sequence derives from a man in his fifties or sixties with non-small cell lung cancer. Sequencing was done on a sample of lung tumor tissue. CDR3 residues: CASSLDLSYEQYF. In DNA, the CDR3 is TGCGCCAGCAGCTTGGACTTGTCCTACGAGCAGTACTTC.